In this sample, the clone carrying this TCR beta chain turned up a few times. These data come from a study of blood T cells in healthy people across ages. This CDR3 has 17 amino acids. Germline V CDR1 and CDR2: KGHSH, LQKENI. The V gene end was trimmed by 4 bases and the J gene end by 2 bases; junction bases not matched to a gene: 12. It was with a sample-barcoded 5' primer and a J-beta primer mix that a second PCR of roughly 7 to 12 cycles was run. TCRdb recomputed calls from the 5' RACE reads with MiXCR, one row per CDR3 protein. This sample has hundreds of thousands of distinct CDR3 sequences, with 35% to 50% found just once.

Sequenced sample: blood. The TCR originated in a man of 80 years or more in good health. This rearrangement joins TRBV18 to TRBJ2-3; 7 bases fit TRBD2. CDR3 in DNA: TGTGCCAGCTCACTTGGGATATCTAGCGGACTCACAGATACGCAGTATTTT. Its protein is CASSLGISSGLTDTQYF. The variable domain in full, completed from reference TRBV18 and TRBJ2-3, reads NAGVMQNPRHLVRRRGQEARLRCSPMKGHSHVYWYRQLPEEGLKFMVYLQKENIIDESGMPKERFSAEFPKEGPSILRIQQVVRGDSAAYFCASSLGISSGLTDTQYFGPGTRLTVL.